The 32 T cell receptor beta chains reported below all come from one sample, sequenced in a study of CD8 T cells in Susac syndrome. Random hexamers were used to reverse transcribe the RNA input (roughly 0.5 to 1 ug). TCRdb re-derived calls from the immunoSEQ multiplex PCR reads in MiXCR, one entry per CDR3 protein. The sample lists a few hundred thousand distinct CDR3 sequences, more than 70% occurring once. The source material was CD8+ T cells from PBMCs. These receptors all come from a human donor with multiple sclerosis.

The V gene is TRBV7-9, the J gene TRBJ2-5; 10 nucleotides align to TRBD1. The CDR3 extends over 15 amino acids. Trimming at V came to 6 bases and at J to 2 bases, leaving 6 bases not matched to a gene. Germline CDR1 SEHNR, CDR2 FQNEAQ (reference sequence). CDR3 sequence (DNA): TGTGCCAGCAGTGAACCGGGACAGGGGCAAGAGACCCAGTACTTC. It is translated as CASSEPGQGQETQYF.

This chain connects TRBV7-2 to TRBJ1-1; D is possibly TRBD1 (6 bases). CDR1 is SGHTA, CDR2 FQGNSA, per germline. Trimming took 5 bases from V and 2 from J, leaving 15 bases between them. This CDR3 spans 15 amino acids. The CDR3 reads CASSGQTRGNTEAFF. CDR3 coding DNA: TGTGCCAGCAGCGGACAGACACGAGGAAACACTGAAGCTTTCTTT.

The genes are TRBV25-1 and TRBJ2-1; 12 bases agree with TRBD2. The germline V gene encodes CDR1 MGHDK and CDR2 SYGVNS. The CDR3 has 17 residues. J gave up 0 bases and V 4 bases, and 4 bases lay outside the gene matches. This CDR3 reads CASSGETSGSSYNEQFF. The CDR3 DNA follows: TGTGCCAGCAGTGGGGAGACTAGCGGGAGCTCCTACAATGAGCAGTTCTTC.

This chain uses TRBV20-1 with TRBJ2-4, with TRBD2 matching 7 bases. The CDR3 runs to 15 residues. Germline-derived CDR1 and CDR2 are DFQATT and SNEGSKA (reference sequence). Trimming at V came to 2 bases and at J to 6 bases, leaving 10 bases not matched to a gene. CDR3 coding DNA: TGCAGTGCTAGACCCGGGGAGGGTAATAGAAACATTCAGTACTTC. It yields the protein CSARPGEGNRNIQYF.

Note on this clonotype: The junction and the germline gene differ at one end; a read error may be behind it. The chain is built from TRBV13 and TRBJ2-2, with 7 positions matching TRBD1. The CDR3 has 15 amino acids. CDR1 and CDR2 from the germline V gene are PRHDT and FYEKMQ (reference sequence). The CDR3 region is CANSWQGANTGELFF. The CDR3 nucleotides read TGTGCCAACAGCTGGCAGGGGGCGAACACCGGGGAGCTGTTTTTT. Looking up the rest from reference TRBV13 and TRBJ2-2 gives the full variable domain: AAGVIQSPRHLIKEKRETATLKCYPIPRHDTVYWYQQGPGQDPQFLISFYEKMQSDKGSIPDRFSAQQFSDYHSELNMSSLELGDSALYFCANSWQGANTGELFFGEGSRLTVL.

V usage is TRBV5-4 and J usage is TRBJ2-1; TRBD1 matches 7 bases. Germline loops: CDR1 SGHNT, CDR2 YYREEE (reference sequence). CDR3 length: 14 amino acids. The junction had 5 bases not matched to a gene; V was cut back by 0 bases and J by 8 bases. CDR3 nucleotides: TGTGCCAGCAGCTTGGACAGGGGTATCCATGAGCAGTTCTTC. The encoded protein is CASSLDRGIHEQFF.

The rearrangement links TRBV27 to TRBJ1-1; D is uncertain. The germline CDR1 and CDR2 sequences are MNHEY and SMNVEV (reference sequence). V lost 5 bases, J lost 9 bases, and 19 bases lay in between. The CDR3 has 14 residues. The CDR3 sequence is CASSPIGGKNKAFF. CDR3 DNA sequence: TGTGCCAGCAGTCCCATAGGAGGGAAAAATAAAGCTTTCTTT.

This clonotype came up a few times. The chain joins TRBV30 to TRBJ2-7; D gene ambiguous. The CDR3 consists of 11 residues. Germline V gene sequence: CDR1 GTSNPN, CDR2 SVGIG (reference sequence). Trimming stripped 0 bases from V and 3 bases from J, with 3 bases between. In DNA, the CDR3 is TGTGCCTGGAGTGTTGGCTACGAGCAGTACTTC. Translated: CAWSVGYEQYF.

The rearrangement joins TRBV12-5 to TRBJ1-1; maybe TRBD1 (6 bases). The CDR3 sequence is 15 residues long. Germline V gives CDR1 LGHNT, CDR2 FRNRAP. Trimming left V 6 bases short and J 6 bases short, with 20 bases between. The CDR3 is CASGRGRVYSAEAFF. CDR3 bases: TGTGCTAGTGGCAGGGGACGGGTATATTCGGCTGAAGCTTTCTTT.

The chain links TRBV10-3 to TRBJ2-1; D perhaps matches TRBD1 (5 bases). The CDR3 totals 14 residues. Germline V CDR1 and CDR2: ENHRY, SYGVKD. The V gene lost 0 bases and the J gene lost 11 bases, with 14 bases spanning the gap. The CDR3 nucleotides are TGTGCCATCAGTGAGTCGGCTGGGGCAAGGCAGCAGTTCTTC. Translated: CAISESAGARQQFF.

V and J are TRBV30 and TRBJ2-5; no reliable D call. This CDR3 contains 15 residues. Germline CDR1 is GTSNPN and CDR2 is SVGIG (reference sequence). The V gene lost 2 bases and the J gene lost 5 bases, with 18 bases spanning the gap. The DNA for the CDR3 is TGTGCCTGGAGTTCAATACCCCACGCTAAGGAGACCCAGTACTTC. Its protein is CAWSSIPHAKETQYF.

The chain couples TRBV29-1 to TRBJ1-1; the D is unclear. The CDR3 consists of 10 residues. CDR1 and CDR2 from the germline V gene are SQVTM and ANQGSEA. V was cut by 2 bases and J by 11 bases, with 9 bases left in between. The CDR3 protein is CSVEFVEAFF. DNA of the CDR3: TGCAGCGTTGAATTCGTGGAGGCTTTCTTT.

The chain has TRBV5-1 and TRBJ2-3, with 11 bases matching TRBD2. The CDR3 loop spans 20 amino acids. The junction had 14 bases not matched to a gene; V was cut back by 2 bases and J by 0 bases. Germline lookup yields CDR1 SGHRS and CDR2 YFSETQ. CDR3 nucleotide sequence: TGCGCCAGCAGCTTTGAGGGGCTAGCGGGAGGTTGGTTGAGCACAGATACGCAGTATTTT. Its translation is CASSFEGLAGGWLSTDTQYF.

The gene calls are TRBV11-2 and TRBJ2-2; D is possibly TRBD1 (7 bases). CDR3 length equals 16 residues. V gave up 6 bases and J gave up 4 bases, with 18 bases separating them. Germline-derived CDR1 and CDR2 are SGHAT and FQNNGV. Here the CDR3 DNA reads TGTGCCAGCAGACCCCCCGGGACAGCGGGCACCGGGGAGCTGTTTTTT. It yields the protein CASRPPGTAGTGELFF.

This clonotype was seen a few times. This chain links TRBV12-3 or TRBV12-4 with TRBJ2-7; D call uncertain. Trimming cost V 5 bases and J 3 bases, with 8 bases left between them. The CDR3 spans 12 residues. CDR3 DNA sequence: TGTGCCAGCAGTAGTGGGGACTACGAGCAGTACTTC. Translating it yields CASSSGDYEQYF.

This chain links TRBV6-1 with TRBJ2-1; possibly TRBD1 or TRBD2 for D (6 bases each). Trimming took 10 bases from V and 5 from J, leaving 21 bases between them. The germline gives CDR1 MNHNS, CDR2 SASEGT. This CDR3 is built from 15 residues. The CDR3 coding sequence is TGTGCCACCGGGATTTGGGGGGCCTTGGACAATGAGCAGTTCTTC. Translation gives CATGIWGALDNEQFF.

This clonotype was found once. The genes are TRBV20-1 and TRBJ2-7; D uncertain. Per germline, CDR1 DFQATT and CDR2 SNEGSKA (reference sequence). Trimming left V 3 bases short and J 7 bases short, with 16 bases between. The CDR3 has 13 residues. The CDR3 DNA sequence: TGCAGTGCTAGGTCACAGCAACTTAGGGAGCAGTACTTC. It encodes CSARSQQLREQYF.

This sequence joins TRBV11-2 and TRBJ1-1, with 8 bases aligning to TRBD1. The trim removed 0 bases at V and 8 bases at J, leaving 8 bases unmatched. Germline CDR1 is SGHAT and CDR2 is FQNNGV. The CDR3 has 15 amino acids. The CDR3 DNA is TGTGCCAGCAGCTTAGATGCAGGGGGCGATGAGGAAGCTTTCTTT. It yields the protein CASSLDAGGDEEAFF.

The rearrangement joins TRBV11-1 to TRBJ2-1, with 12 bases aligning to TRBD2. The CDR3 extends over 17 amino acids. The J segment lost 5 bases and the V segment lost 0 bases, leaving 5 bases of the junction unmatched. The germline V gene has CDR1 SGHAT and CDR2 FQDESV (reference sequence). The DNA for the CDR3 is TGTGCCAGCAGCTTAGCTGCGTCTAGCGGGAGGGACAATGAGCAGTTCTTC. As protein: CASSLAASSGRDNEQFF.

A single count supports this clonotype. The chain carries TRBV7-9 and TRBJ2-2, with 7 bases matching TRBD2. V was pared by 5 bases and J by 4 bases, with 10 bases of the junction left unmatched. The germline V gene encodes CDR1 SEHNR and CDR2 FQNEAQ (reference sequence). The CDR3 is 16 amino acids. The CDR3 sequence is CASSPPGRERTGELFF. The DNA of the CDR3 is TGTGCCAGCAGCCCCCCCGGGCGGGAGCGCACCGGGGAGCTGTTTTTT.

The sample holds a few counts of this clonotype. This sequence joins TRBV3-1 and TRBJ2-1; possible D gene TRBD2, 6 bases. Germline assignment: CDR1 LGHDT and CDR2 YNNKEL (reference sequence). V was pared by 4 bases and J by 4 bases, with 11 bases between. This CDR3 region has 14 residues. Here the CDR3 reads CASSPDGSYNEQFF. Written as DNA, the CDR3 is TGTGCCAGCAGCCCTGACGGGAGTTACAATGAGCAGTTCTTC.

Details on this clonotype: The germline gene is not matched at one end of the junction; a read error may be the cause. The chain recombines TRBV7-7 with TRBJ2-5; 8 positions match TRBD1. CDR3 length: 13 residues. Germline-derived CDR1 and CDR2 are SSHAT and FNYEAQ (reference sequence). The CDR3 here is CASSPGMTGQVDF. Written as DNA, the CDR3 is TGTGCTAGCAGCCCCGGGATGACGGGACAGGTGGACTTC.

This chain uses TRBV12-3 or TRBV12-4 with TRBJ2-7, with D possibly TRBD2 on 7 matching bases. V was trimmed by 5 bases and J by 2 bases, leaving 28 bases between them. This CDR3 spans 19 amino acids. CDR3 residues: CASSIIYPGGPIPTYEQYF. Here the CDR3 DNA reads TGTGCCAGCAGTATTATATACCCCGGGGGGCCCATCCCAACCTACGAGCAGTACTTC.

The chain recombines TRBV15 with TRBJ1-2, with D tentatively TRBD1 (5 bases). Per the germline V gene, CDR1 is LNHNV and CDR2 is YYDKDF (reference sequence). Trimming took 0 bases from V and 2 from J, leaving 19 bases between them. The CDR3 is 18 residues long. The CDR3 nucleotides read TGTGCCACCAGCAGAGATAGCGGCAGGGAGGGGAACAACTATGGCTACACCTTC. Amino acids: CATSRDSGREGNNYGYTF.

The chain joins TRBV30 to TRBJ2-5; D is undetermined. V was cut by 3 bases and J by 5 bases, with 19 bases left in between. Germline V gene data show CDR1 as GTSNPN and CDR2 as SVGIG (reference sequence). This CDR3 is built from 15 residues. CDR3: CAWRETPMTRETQYF. The CDR3 DNA follows: TGTGCCTGGAGGGAGACGCCCATGACTCGGGAGACCCAGTACTTC. Filled out from reference TRBV30 and TRBJ2-5, the complete variable domain reads SQTIHQWPATLVQPVGSPLSLECTVEGTSNPNLYWYRQAAGRGLQLLFYSVGIGQISSEVPQNLSASRPQDRQFILSSKKLLLSDSGFYLCAWRETPMTRETQYFGPGTRLLVL.

V usage is TRBV27 and J usage is TRBJ1-2; maybe TRBD1 (5 bases). Germline CDR1 MNHEY, CDR2 SMNVEV (reference sequence). The CDR3 loop spans 14 amino acids. V was pared by 1 base and J by 8 bases, with 14 bases between. The CDR3 DNA is TGTGCCAGCAGTTTATTGACAGCGGAGGGGGGCTACACCTTC. Translated, it gives CASSLLTAEGGYTF.

This chain uses TRBV7-8 with TRBJ2-1, with D possibly matching TRBD2 (6 bases). Germline V lookup: CDR1 SGHVS, CDR2 FQNEAQ. The CDR3 has 16 residues. V dropped 5 bases and J dropped 1 base, with 15 bases sitting between them. The CDR3 reads CASSGETGTSYNEQFF. The CDR3 nucleotides are TGTGCCAGCAGCGGCGAAACCGGGACTTCCTACAATGAGCAGTTCTTC.

This clonotype was counted only a few times. V and J are TRBV7-9 and TRBJ2-5; D possibly corresponds to TRBD2 (5 bases). The CDR3 is 12 residues long. V lost 3 bases and J lost 5, with 7 bases in between. Germline CDR1 reads SEHNR; CDR2 reads FQNEAQ (reference sequence). The DNA for the CDR3 is TGTGCCAGCAGCTTGGGGAGTGAGACCCAGTACTTC. It yields the protein CASSLGSETQYF.

Note on this clonotype: The CDR3 does not close with the conserved phenylalanine or tryptophan, likely indicating a read error. The chain is built from TRBV6-5 and TRBJ2-5; D is perhaps TRBD1 or TRBD2 (6 bases each). Germline V gene data show CDR1 as MNHEY and CDR2 as SVGAGI. The CDR3 loop spans 16 amino acids. The V gene lost 6 bases and the J gene lost 5 bases, with 22 bases spanning the gap. CDR3 loop: CASSYRTGTGGETQYL. CDR3 coding DNA: TGTGCCAGCAGCTACCGTACAGGGACCGGAGGGGAGACCCAGTACCTC.

This chain links TRBV4-1 with TRBJ1-1; the D gene is possibly TRBD1 (6 bases). The V end was cut by 0 bases, the J end by 1 base, with 18 bases between. The germline V gene encodes CDR1 MGHRA and CDR2 YSYEKL. The CDR3 runs to 18 residues. The CDR3 nucleotides are TGCGCCAGCAGCCAAGATCCGCCTAGTGTAGGGGGGAACACTGAAGCTTTCTTT. Translating it yields CASSQDPPSVGGNTEAFF.

V is TRBV10-3 and J is TRBJ2-6; D call uncertain. The germline V and J ends were trimmed by 10 bases and 0 bases, with 13 bases remaining between them. Looked up from germline, CDR1 is ENHRY and CDR2 is SYGVKD. CDR3 length: 15 residues. The DNA for the CDR3 is TGTGCCACACAGCGAGGCCTCTCTGGGGCCAACGTCCTGACTTTC. This sequence encodes CATQRGLSGANVLTF.

The chain links TRBV5-6 to TRBJ2-5; D perhaps matches TRBD2 (6 bases). V lost 1 base and J lost 9, with 19 bases in between. Germline V gives CDR1 SGHDT, CDR2 YYEEEE. The CDR3 runs 15 residues. The CDR3 DNA is TGTGCCAGCAGCTTGTGGGCTCGGGCTGGCGGGGCCCAGTACTTC. It codes for CASSLWARAGGAQYF. The entire variable domain, with the rest obtained from reference TRBV5-6 and TRBJ2-5, is as follows: DAGVTQSPTHLIKTRGQQVTLRCSPKSGHDTVSWYQQALGQGPQFIFQYYEEEERQRGNFPDRFSGHQFPNYSSELNVNALLLGDSALYLCASSLWARAGGAQYFGPGTRLLVL.